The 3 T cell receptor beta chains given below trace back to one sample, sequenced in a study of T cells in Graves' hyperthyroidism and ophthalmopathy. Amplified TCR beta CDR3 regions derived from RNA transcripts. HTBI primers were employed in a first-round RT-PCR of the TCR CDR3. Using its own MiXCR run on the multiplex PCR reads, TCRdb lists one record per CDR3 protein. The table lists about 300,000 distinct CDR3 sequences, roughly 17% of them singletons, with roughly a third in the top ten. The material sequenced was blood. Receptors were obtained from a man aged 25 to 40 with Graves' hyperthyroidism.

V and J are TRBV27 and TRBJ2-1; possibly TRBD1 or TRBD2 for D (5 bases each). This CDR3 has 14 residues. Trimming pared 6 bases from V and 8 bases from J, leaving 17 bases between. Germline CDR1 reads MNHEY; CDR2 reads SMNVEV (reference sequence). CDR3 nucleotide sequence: TGTGCCAGCAGCTATTCTAGGGTGGGGGATGAGCAGTTCTTC. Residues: CASSYSRVGDEQFF.

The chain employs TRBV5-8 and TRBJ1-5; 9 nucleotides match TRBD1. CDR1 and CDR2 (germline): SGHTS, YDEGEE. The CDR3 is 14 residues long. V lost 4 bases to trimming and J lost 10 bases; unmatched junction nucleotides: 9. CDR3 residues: CASSTGGEDGPQHF. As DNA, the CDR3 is TGTGCCAGCAGCACAGGGGGCGAGGATGGTCCCCAGCATTTT. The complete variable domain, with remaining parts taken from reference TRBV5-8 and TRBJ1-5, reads EAGVTQSPTHLIKTRGQQATLRCSPISGHTSVYWYQQALGLGLQFLLWYDEGEERNRGNFPPRFSGRQFPNYSSELNVNALELEDSALYLCASSTGGEDGPQHFGDGTRLSIL.

As DNA, the CDR3 is TGTGCCAGCAGCGTTTACACCGGGGAGCTGTTTTTT. This gives the protein CASSVYTGELFF. This chain connects TRBV12-3 or TRBV12-4 to TRBJ2-2; no clear D gene. This CDR3 comprises 12 residues. Trimming took off 6 bases at V and 3 bases at J, with 5 bases between the two ends.